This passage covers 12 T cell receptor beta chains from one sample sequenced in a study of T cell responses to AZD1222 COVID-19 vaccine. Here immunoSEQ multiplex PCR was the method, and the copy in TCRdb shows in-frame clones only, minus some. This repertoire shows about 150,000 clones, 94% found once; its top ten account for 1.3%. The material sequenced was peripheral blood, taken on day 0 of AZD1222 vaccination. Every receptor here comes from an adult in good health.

The CDR3 region is CASSPLTESSYEQYV. For the CDR3, the DNA is TGTGCCAGCAGCCCACTGACTGAGAGCTCCTACGAGCAGTACGTC. This sequence joins TRBV5-5 and TRBJ2-7; no clear D. Germline V gene lookup returns CDR1 SGHKS and CDR2 YYEKEE (reference sequence). The V end was cut by 4 bases, the J end by 0 bases, with 14 bases between. The CDR3 length is 15 residues.

CDR3 bases: TGTGCCAGCAGTTCAACAGGGCTGTTCGGCTACACCTTC. Amino acids: CASSSTGLFGYTF. The chain uses TRBV7-9 and TRBJ1-2, with a weak D call TRBD1 (6 bases). Germline CDR1 is SEHNR and CDR2 is FQNEAQ (reference sequence). This CDR3 is 13 amino acids long. V lost 6 bases and J 8 bases, leaving 16 bases between the germline ends.

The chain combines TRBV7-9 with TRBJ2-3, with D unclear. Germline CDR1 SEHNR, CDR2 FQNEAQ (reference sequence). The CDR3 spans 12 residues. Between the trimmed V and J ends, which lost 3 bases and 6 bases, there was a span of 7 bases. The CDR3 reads CASSFASDTQYF. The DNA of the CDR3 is TGTGCCAGCAGCTTCGCTTCCGATACGCAGTATTTT.

CDR3 DNA sequence: TGTGCCTGGGGCCGAGGACCCTATGGCTACACCTTC. This encodes CAWGRGPYGYTF. The gene calls are TRBV30 and TRBJ1-2; D uncertain. The CDR3 loop spans 12 amino acids. CDR1 is GTSNPN and CDR2 is SVGIG in the germline V gene (reference sequence). Trimming removed 5 bases at V and 4 bases at J, with 11 bases between.

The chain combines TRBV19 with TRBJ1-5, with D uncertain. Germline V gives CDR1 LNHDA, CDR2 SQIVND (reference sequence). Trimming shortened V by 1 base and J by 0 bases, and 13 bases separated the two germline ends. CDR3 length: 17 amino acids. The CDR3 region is CASSIGGRLYSNQPQHF. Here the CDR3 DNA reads TGTGCCAGTAGTATAGGAGGACGGCTTTATAGCAATCAGCCCCAGCATTTT.

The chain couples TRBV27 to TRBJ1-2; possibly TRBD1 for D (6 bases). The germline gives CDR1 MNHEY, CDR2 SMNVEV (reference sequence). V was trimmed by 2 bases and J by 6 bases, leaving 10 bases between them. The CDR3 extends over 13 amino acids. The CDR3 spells CASSLRPGDGYTF. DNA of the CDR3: TGTGCCAGCAGTTTACGTCCAGGGGATGGCTACACCTTC.

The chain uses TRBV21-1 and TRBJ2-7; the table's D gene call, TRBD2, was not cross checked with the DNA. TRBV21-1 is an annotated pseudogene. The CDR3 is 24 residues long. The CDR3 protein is CASSKGSPPKLGLARQYFDYEQYV. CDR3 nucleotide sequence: TGTGCCAGCAGCAAAGGAAGCCCGCCTAAACTGGGACTAGCGAGACAGTACTTCGACTACGAGCAGTACGTC.

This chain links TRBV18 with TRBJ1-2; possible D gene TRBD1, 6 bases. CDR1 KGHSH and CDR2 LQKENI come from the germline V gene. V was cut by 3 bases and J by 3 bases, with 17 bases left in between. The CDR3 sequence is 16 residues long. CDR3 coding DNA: TGTGCCAGCTCACCCCCGTACGGGGGCACCTACTATGGCTACACCTTC. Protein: CASSPPYGGTYYGYTF.

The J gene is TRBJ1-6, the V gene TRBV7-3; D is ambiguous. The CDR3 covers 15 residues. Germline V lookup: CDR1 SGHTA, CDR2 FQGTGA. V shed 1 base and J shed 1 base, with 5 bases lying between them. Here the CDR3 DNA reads TGTGCCAGCAGCTTAATGGGGTCCTATAATTCACCCCTCCACTTT. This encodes CASSLMGSYNSPLHF.

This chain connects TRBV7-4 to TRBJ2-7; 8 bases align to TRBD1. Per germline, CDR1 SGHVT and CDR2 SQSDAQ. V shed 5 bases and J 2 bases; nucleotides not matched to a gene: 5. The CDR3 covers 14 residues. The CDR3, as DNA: TGTGCCAGCAGCGCGGACAGGGACGCCTACGAGCAGTACGTC. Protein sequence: CASSADRDAYEQYV.

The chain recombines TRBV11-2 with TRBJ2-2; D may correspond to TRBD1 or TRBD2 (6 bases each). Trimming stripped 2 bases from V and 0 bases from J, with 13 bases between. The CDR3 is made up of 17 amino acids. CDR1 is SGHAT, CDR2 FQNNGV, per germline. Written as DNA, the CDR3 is TGTGCCAGCAGCTTACGGTCGGGGGCGTCGAACACCGGGGAGCTGTTTTTT. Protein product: CASSLRSGASNTGELFF.

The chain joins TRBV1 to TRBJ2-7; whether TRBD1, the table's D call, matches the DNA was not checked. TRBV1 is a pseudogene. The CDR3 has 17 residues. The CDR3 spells CTSSPPLQGARPYEQYV. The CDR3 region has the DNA TGCACCAGCAGCCCCCCCCTACAGGGGGCGCGCCCCTACGAGCAGTACGTC.